These 27 T cell receptor beta chains were all obtained from the same sample, sequenced in a study of type 1 regulatory T cells. Using its own MiXCR run on the reads, TCRdb lists one record per CDR3 protein. Of 60,000 to 70,000 distinct CDR3 sequences detected, 63% appear once; the ten largest clones hold 6.5% to 8.5%. Their antigens remain unidentified. Input material: cultured T cells, either the whole culture or a sorted T cell fraction (not recorded which). The subset here: Tr1-enriched cell product generated in vitro against host alloantigens. All receptors come from a human donor in good health.

Details on this clonotype: One junction end disagrees with the germline gene, perhaps due to a read error. V is TRBV4-2 and J is TRBJ2-6, with D possibly called TRBD1 or TRBD2 (5 bases each). From germline, CDR1 is LGHNA and CDR2 YNFKEQ. The CDR3 extends over 15 amino acids. For the CDR3, the DNA is TGTGCCAGCAGCCAAGAGCCAGCTGGGACCAACGCCCTGACTTTC. It codes for CASSQEPAGTNALTF.

The genes are TRBV5-1 and TRBJ2-1, with a weak D call TRBD1 (5 bases). Germline V gene lookup returns CDR1 SGHRS and CDR2 YFSETQ. V was clipped by 4 bases and J by 6 bases, with 14 bases between them. The CDR3 totals 14 residues. The DNA for the CDR3 is TGCGCCAGCAGCCAGGGATTGACGGTCAATGAGCAGTTCTTC. Its translation: CASSQGLTVNEQFF.

The chain carries TRBV5-1 and TRBJ2-2; 10 bases map to TRBD1. Per the germline V gene, CDR1 is SGHRS and CDR2 is YFSETQ. The length of the CDR3 is 13 residues. The trim removed 10 bases at V and 7 bases at J, leaving 7 bases unmatched. This CDR3 is CAGRDRGDGELFF. CDR3 coding DNA: TGCGCCGGCCGGGACAGGGGAGACGGGGAGCTGTTTTTT.

This chain joins TRBV20-1 and TRBJ2-2; TRBD2 agrees at 9 bases. Germline V lookup: CDR1 DFQATT, CDR2 SNEGSKA (reference sequence). V was clipped by 1 base and J by 4 bases; unmatched bases: 7. This CDR3 contains 16 residues. The CDR3 DNA reads TGCAGTGCTAGAGGTTTAGCGGGAGTTGTCACCGGGGAGCTGTTTTTT. Its translation: CSARGLAGVVTGELFF.

The rearrangement uses TRBV12-3 or TRBV12-4 and TRBJ1-5, with D perhaps matching TRBD1 (5 bases). With 3 bases removed from V and 4 bases from J, the gap between germline ends came to 13 bases. The CDR3 runs to 15 residues. The CDR3 DNA follows: TGTGCCAGCAGTTTGGGGGACGGAGGGAATCAGCCCCAGCATTTT. The encoded protein is CASSLGDGGNQPQHF.

The genes are TRBV5-1 and TRBJ2-1; TRBD1 agrees at 8 bases. The CDR3 length is 16 residues. J gave up 5 bases and V 2 bases, and 9 bases lay outside the gene matches. Per the germline V gene, CDR1 is SGHRS and CDR2 is YFSETQ. The DNA for the CDR3 is TGCGCCAGCAGCTTTGCACCGGGACAGGTGAACAATGAGCAGTTCTTC. This gives the protein CASSFAPGQVNNEQFF.

A note on this clonotype: Relative to the germline gene, one junction end is altered; a read error may explain this. The chain uses TRBV20-1 and TRBJ2-7, with 7 bases identical to TRBD2. Per germline, CDR1 DFQATT and CDR2 SNEGSKA (reference sequence). CDR3 length: 12 residues. The CDR3 DNA reads TGCAGTGCTAGAGATAACTTGAGCGGGAACCGATTC. Its protein product is CSARDNLSGNRF.

The CDR3 DNA sequence: TGCAGTGCTAGAGTTGGTATTTATAGCAATCAGCCCCAGCATTTT. The encoded protein is CSARVGIYSNQPQHF. The V call is TRBV20-1, the J call TRBJ1-5; D is undetermined. The CDR3 extends over 15 amino acids. In germline, CDR1 is DFQATT, CDR2 SNEGSKA (reference sequence). V dropped 1 base and J dropped 0 bases, with 10 bases sitting between them.

The genes are TRBV11-3 and TRBJ2-3; D is perhaps TRBD2 (5 bases). Germline loops: CDR1 SGHNT, CDR2 YENEEA. The CDR3 consists of 16 residues. Between the trimmed V and J ends, which lost 5 bases and 3 bases, there was a span of 18 bases. CDR3 region: CASSPGRRQGTDTQYF. CDR3 DNA: TGTGCCAGCAGCCCCGGACGGAGGCAAGGTACAGATACGCAGTATTTT.

V usage is TRBV27 and J usage is TRBJ2-1; 10 bases align to TRBD1. The V and J ends lost 6 bases and 4 bases, in that order; junction bases with no gene match: 15. This CDR3 region has 18 residues. CDR1 MNHEY and CDR2 SMNVEV come from the germline V gene (reference sequence). The CDR3 DNA is TGTGCCAGCAGCCCGGTACCAGGGACAGGGGAGGGTTACAATGAGCAGTTCTTC. Its translation: CASSPVPGTGEGYNEQFF.

The chain is built from TRBV7-2 and TRBJ2-2; D unclear. Germline CDR1 is SGHTA and CDR2 is FQGNSA. The V and J ends lost 3 bases and 0 bases respectively, with 5 bases between them. This CDR3 spans 14 amino acids. Here the CDR3 reads CASSFVANTGELFF. CDR3 in DNA: TGTGCCAGCAGCTTTGTAGCGAACACCGGGGAGCTGTTTTTT.

This clonotype was observed a few times. The CDR3 sequence is CSARLAGGHEQYF. The CDR3 nucleotides are TGCAGTGCTAGACTAGCGGGAGGGCACGAGCAGTACTTC. The rearrangement links TRBV20-1 to TRBJ2-7; 12 bases agree with TRBD2. The trim removed 2 bases at V and 5 bases at J, leaving 1 base unmatched. Germline lookup yields CDR1 DFQATT and CDR2 SNEGSKA (reference sequence). This CDR3 contains 13 residues.

The V call is TRBV5-6, the J call TRBJ2-3; D unresolved. Trimming left V 0 bases short and J 3 bases short, with 14 bases between. The CDR3 runs 16 residues. CDR1 is SGHDT and CDR2 is YYEEEE in the germline V gene. The CDR3 protein is CASSLEVRLNTDTQYF. The CDR3 DNA follows: TGTGCCAGCAGCTTGGAAGTCCGGTTGAATACAGATACGCAGTATTTT.

By sample fraction, this clonotype is medium-sized. In nucleotides, the CDR3 is TGCAGCCCATGGGGGGTTGAGACCCAGTACTTC. As protein: CSPWGVETQYF. The chain carries TRBV20-1 and TRBJ2-5, with TRBD2 as a possible D gene (6 bases). The V gene's germline CDR1 is DFQATT and CDR2 SNEGSKA (reference sequence). The CDR3 totals 11 residues.

This clonotype was seen a single time. This chain uses TRBV18 with TRBJ2-3, with 9 bases that match TRBD2. The CDR3 sequence is 17 residues long. V dropped 0 bases and J dropped 1; count of bases not matched to a gene: 5. Germline CDR1 reads KGHSH; CDR2 reads LQKENI. CDR3 coding DNA: TGTGCCAGCTCACCACCAGCGTGGACTAGCGGCACAGATACGCAGTATTTT. Amino acids: CASSPPAWTSGTDTQYF.

V is TRBV2 and J is TRBJ2-1; 10 positions agree with TRBD2. After removal of 6 bases from V and 9 bases from J, the junction contained 11 bases not matched to a gene. Germline V gene data show CDR1 as SNHLY and CDR2 as FYNNEI. The CDR3 is 15 amino acids. DNA for the CDR3: TGTGCCAGCAGCAACCCGGGACTAGCGTCATCTGAGCAGTTCTTC. Translation: CASSNPGLASSEQFF.

The CDR3 region has the DNA TGCAGTGCTAGTTACCGGACAGGGACCTCTACGCAGTATTTT. As protein: CSASYRTGTSTQYF. J is TRBJ2-3 and V is TRBV20-1, with 8 bases aligning to TRBD1. The V and J ends lost 3 bases and 8 bases, in that order; junction bases with no gene match: 10. The length of the CDR3 is 14 residues. CDR1 DFQATT and CDR2 SNEGSKA come from the germline V gene (reference sequence).

This clonotype was seen more than once but under ten times. V gene TRBV21-1 combines with J gene TRBJ1-2; the table gives TRBD1 as D, unverified against the DNA. TRBV21-1 is reported as a pseudogene. The CDR3 loop spans 15 amino acids. CDR3 bases: TGTGCCAGCAGCAAAGGGGGACAGGGGAGCTATGGCTACACCTTC. It codes for CASSKGGQGSYGYTF.

This clonotype turned up a few times. The chain recombines TRBV10-3 with TRBJ1-5, with 7 nucleotides matching TRBD1. Germline assignment: CDR1 ENHRY and CDR2 SYGVKD. The junction had 3 bases not matched to a gene; V was cut back by 6 bases and J by 4 bases. CDR3 length equals 13 residues. The CDR3 loop is CAISGTDNQPQHF. As DNA, the CDR3 is TGTGCCATCAGCGGGACAGATAATCAGCCCCAGCATTTT.

CDR3 bases: TGTGCCACCAGCAGAGATCTGGGTTCACCCCTCCACTTT. Protein sequence: CATSRDLGSPLHF. The chain is built from TRBV15 and TRBJ1-6; D call uncertain. The V gene lost 0 bases and the J gene lost 9 bases, with 6 bases spanning the gap. CDR1 and CDR2 from the germline V gene are LNHNV and YYDKDF (reference sequence). The CDR3 covers 13 residues.

The chain has TRBV2 and TRBJ2-1; D is possibly TRBD1 or TRBD2 (5 bases each). This CDR3 contains 14 residues. Trimming shortened V by 3 bases and J by 5 bases, and 11 bases separated the two germline ends. Germline values: CDR1 SNHLY, CDR2 FYNNEI. CDR3 protein: CASSEERDHNEQFF. The CDR3 DNA sequence: TGTGCCAGCAGTGAGGAACGGGACCACAATGAGCAGTTCTTC.

This clonotype was observed a few times. The chain couples TRBV10-3 to TRBJ1-3; no firm D call. The CDR3 loop spans 16 amino acids. Germline V gives CDR1 ENHRY, CDR2 SYGVKD. The V end lost 3 bases, the J end lost 2 bases, and 14 bases lay between the germline ends. Here the CDR3 DNA reads TGTGCCATCAGTGACCCCGGAACAGCACCTGGAAACACCATATATTTT. Its translation: CAISDPGTAPGNTIYF.

As regards this clonotype: The germline gene is not matched at one end of the junction; a read error may be the cause. This chain uses TRBV7-8 with TRBJ1-1; D remains unclear. The CDR3 contains 14 residues. Germline V gives CDR1 SGHVS, CDR2 FQNEAQ. The CDR3 region is CASSPRTLNTEAFF. CDR3 nucleotides: TGTGCCAGCAGCCCTAGGACTTTGAACACTGAGGCTTTCTTT.

Only a few counts were recorded for this clonotype. The rearrangement links TRBV12-3 or TRBV12-4 to TRBJ2-1, with D maybe TRBD2 (6 bases). With 6 bases removed from V and 10 bases from J, the gap between germline ends came to 19 bases. The CDR3 sequence is 14 residues long. The CDR3 region has the DNA TGTGCCAGCAGCGCGAGCGGGCTGACCCAAGAGCAGTTCTTC. Its protein product is CASSASGLTQEQFF.

The rearrangement uses TRBV7-7 and TRBJ2-5; possible D gene TRBD2, 5 bases. CDR3 length: 12 amino acids. The V end was cut by 3 bases, the J end by 7 bases, with 9 bases between. Germline V gives CDR1 SSHAT, CDR2 FNYEAQ (reference sequence). CDR3 amino acids: CASSFEGGTQYF. CDR3 sequence (DNA): TGTGCCAGCAGCTTCGAGGGTGGGACCCAGTACTTC.

This rearrangement joins TRBV5-1 to TRBJ2-5, with D maybe TRBD1 (5 bases). Trimming cost V 6 bases and J 2 bases, with 14 bases left between them. Germline values: CDR1 SGHRS, CDR2 YFSETQ. The CDR3 sequence is 14 residues long. The CDR3 DNA sequence: TGCGCCAGCAAGGGGCCTGTTTCGCAAGAGACCCAGTACTTC. Protein sequence: CASKGPVSQETQYF.

The rearrangement joins TRBV7-8 to TRBJ2-4; D tentatively fits TRBD1 or TRBD2 (5 bases each). The CDR3 consists of 17 residues. In germline, CDR1 is SGHVS, CDR2 FQNEAQ. Trimming stripped 4 bases from V and 9 bases from J, with 25 bases between. This chain's CDR3 is CASSSTGLGGLYFIQYF. CDR3 DNA: TGTGCCAGCAGCTCCACGGGGCTCGGAGGACTGTATTTCATTCAGTACTTC.